The entry below describes one TCR beta chain. The data stem from a study of blood T cell repertoires in COVID-19. The wider study: Acute and convalescent COVID-19 samples came from the United States, Italy and Spain. The cDNA or gDNA used as material had been derived from T cells, B-cell-depleted T cells, or PBMCs.

As originally analysed: It was from reference gene primer amplification that nucleated cell counts were estimated. Measured with immunoSEQ multiplex PCR; TCRdb has only the in-frame clones, and not every one. That table is the source of V, J and clone size, and D and trimming were worked out from the DNA. The sample shows 250,000 or so clones, 80% to 90% of them seen only once. The sample taken for sequencing was peripheral blood. This clonotype was obtained from a middle-aged woman who had recovered from COVID-19.

As DNA, the CDR3 is TGTGCCAGCAGTGATAGGACAGATGAAAAACTGTTTTTT. Encoded protein: CASSDRTDEKLFF. V is TRBV2 and J is TRBJ1-4; possibly TRBD1 for D (6 bases). Between the trimmed V and J ends, which lost 3 bases and 6 bases, there was a span of 8 bases. The CDR3 runs to 13 residues. Germline CDR1 and CDR2: SNHLY and FYNNEI.